A selection of T cell receptor beta chains follows, all from one sample in a study of T cells in Graves' hyperthyroidism and ophthalmopathy. Each CDR3 protein gets one entry after TCRdb re-called the multiplex PCR reads with MiXCR. The table lists roughly 160,000 distinct CDR3 sequences, roughly 9.4% of them singletons. The sample taken for sequencing was blood. The receptors derive from a woman aged 18-35 years with Graves' hyperthyroidism that later progressed to Graves' ophthalmopathy. Each CDR3 is given with its conserved first and last residue. A D gene is named only where the DNA matches it firmly. Expanded clones get a size class; other rows say once, few or many, or leave the size out.

NA	TRBJ1-2	many	TRBV7-2	TGTGCCAGCAGCTATGGGGCAGACTATGGCTACACCTTC	CASSYGADYGYTF
NA	TRBJ2-1	many	TRBV6-1	TGTGCCAGCAGTGAAGGTTTAGGGGGTTCATACAATGAGCAGTTCTTC	CASSEGLGGSYNEQFF
TRBD2	TRBJ2-1	many	TRBV7-2	TGTGCCAGCAGCTTAGCTACTAGCGGGAGGGCCCTAAATGAGCAGTTCTTC	CASSLATSGRALNEQFF
NA	TRBJ2-7	many	TRBV2	TGTGCCAGCAGTGAGACAGAATCCCACGAGCAGTACTTC	CASSETESHEQYF
NA	TRBJ1-1	many	TRBV28	TGTGCCAGCAGTTTACTGGGACAGAACACTGAAGCTTTCTTT	CASSLLGQNTEAFF
NA	TRBJ2-5	NA	TRBV2	TGTGCCAGCAATCCCGACTACCAAGAGACCCAGTACTTC	CASNPDYQETQYF
NA	TRBJ2-1	few	TRBV7-3	TGTGCCAGCAGCTTAGGGAATTCCAATGAGCAGTTCTTC	CASSLGNSNEQFF
NA	TRBJ2-6	many	TRBV9	TGTGCCAGCAGCGTAGATCAGACCGGGGCCAACGTCCTGACTTTC	CASSVDQTGANVLTF
NA	TRBJ1-1	many	TRBV12-3/TRBV12-4	TGTGCCAGCAGTCTACAGATCCTCGGGTTTGCTGAAGCTTTCTTT	CASSLQILGFAEAFF
NA	TRBJ2-1	NA	TRBV30	TGTGCCTGGAGTGGTGGACTCCTTCACTGGGTAAGCTCCTACAATGAGCAGTTCTTC	CAWSGGLLHWVSSYNEQFF
NA	TRBJ2-1	many	TRBV28	TGTGCCAGCAGCTCAACCTCGGGACGGCATGAGCAGTTCTTC	CASSSTSGRHEQFF
TRBD2	TRBJ2-7	many	TRBV14	TGTGCCAGCAGCCCCCTAGCGGAAACGACCTACGAGCAGTACTTC	CASSPLAETTYEQYF
NA	TRBJ2-2	many	TRBV7-9	TGTGCCAGCAGCACCGCTGAACTAGACAGGGGAGGGACCGGGGAGCTGTTTTTT	CASSTAELDRGGTGELFF
TRBD2	TRBJ2-3	many	TRBV12-3/TRBV12-4	TGTGCCAGCAGTTTAGTTCGGCTAGCGGGGCACTTCACAGATACGCAGTATTTT	CASSLVRLAGHFTDTQYF
NA	TRBJ2-1	NA	TRBV19	TGTGCCAGTCGTATAAACCCTCAGGGCCCCCGTAACAATGAGCAGTTCTTC	CASRINPQGPRNNEQFF
TRBD1	TRBJ2-7	many	TRBV11-3	TGTGCCAGCAGCCCAGGGACAGGGGTCGAGCAGTACTTC	CASSPGTGVEQYF
NA	TRBJ2-1	NA	TRBV14	TGTGCCAGCAGCCAAGGGGCCCTGGAGGAGCAGTTCTTC	CASSQGALEEQFF
NA	TRBJ1-5	NA	TRBV25-1	TGTGCCAGCAGTGAGGTCGGGGACAATCAGCCCCAGCATTTT	CASSEVGDNQPQHF
NA	TRBJ2-2	many	TRBV11-2	TGTGCCAGCAGCTTAGATTTAGGGGAGCTGTTTTTT	CASSLDLGELFF
TRBD1	TRBJ1-1	NA	TRBV9	TGTGCCAGCAGCCCTCGGGCAGGGGGCACTGAAGCTTTCTTT	CASSPRAGGTEAFF
NA	TRBJ2-3	many	TRBV13	TGTGCCAGCAGCTCCTCCGGGGAGATGGGCACAGATACGCAGTATTTT	CASSSSGEMGTDTQYF
NA	TRBJ1-2	many	TRBV2	TGTGCCAGCAGAAACAGGGCCTATGGCTACACCTTC	CASRNRAYGYTF
NA	TRBJ2-3	many	TRBV27	TGTGCCAGCAGTTTATCGATAATGGCAGACCTTAGCACAGATACGCAGTATTTT	CASSLSIMADLSTDTQYF
NA	TRBJ2-1	NA	TRBV20-1	TGCAGTGCTAGAAGAGCGGGCAGACAACCCAATGAGCAGTTCTTC	CSARRAGRQPNEQFF
TRBD2	TRBJ2-7	NA	TRBV5-1	TGCGCCAGCAGCCCCTCTAGCGGAACCACCTACGAGCAGTACTTC	CASSPSSGTTYEQYF
TRBD1	TRBJ2-6	many	TRBV12-3/TRBV12-4	TGTGCCAGCAGTCCTAGCAGGGGGCTATCTGGGGCCAACGTCCTGACTTTC	CASSPSRGLSGANVLTF
NA	TRBJ2-7	NA	TRBV3-1	TGTGCCAGCAGCCCCTCAAGGAGTTACGAGCAGTACTTC	CASSPSRSYEQYF
TRBD2	TRBJ2-1	NA	TRBV7-7	TGTGCTAGCAGCCCCCGTGGGGGGGGGGACTACAATGAGCAGTTCTTC	CASSPRGGGDYNEQFF
NA	TRBJ1-4	few	TRBV28	TGTGCCAGCAGTTTAAGAATTGCAACTAATGAAAAACTGGTTTTT	CASSLRIATNEKLVF
NA	TRBJ2-1	many	TRBV2	TGTGCCAGCCTTTGGACGTCTGGTGAGCAGTTCTTC	CASLWTSGEQFF
NA	TRBJ1-6	many	TRBV7-9	TGTGCCAGCAGCTTACATGAGTCACCCCTCCACTTT	CASSLHESPLHF
TRBD2	TRBJ2-5	many	TRBV20-1	TGCAGTGCTAGAGAGAACCGGGGGGGCCTTGCGGAGACCCAGTACTTC	CSARENRGGLAETQYF
NA	TRBJ2-2	NA	TRBV3-1	TGTACCAGCAGCCCCGGAGGGGAGCTGTTTTTT	CTSSPGGELFF
TRBD2	TRBJ2-1	many	TRBV9	TGTGCCAGCAGCGTAGCCGGGAGGGCCTCCCGTAGTGAGCAGTTCTTC	CASSVAGRASRSEQFF
TRBD2	TRBJ2-3	many	TRBV6-1	TGTGCCAGCAGTCTCGAGTGGAAGGCGGGAGGGCCAAGGGGAGGTGGCACAGATACGCAGTATTTT	CASSLEWKAGGPRGGGTDTQYF
TRBD2	TRBJ2-5	NA	TRBV30	TGTGCCTGGAGTGGCTCGCGGGGGTTGAGAGAGACCCAGTACTTC	CAWSGSRGLRETQYF
TRBD1	TRBJ1-2	many	TRBV6-1	TGTGCCAGCAGTGAGGTGGACAGGATCAACTATGGCTACACCTTC	CASSEVDRINYGYTF
TRBD2	TRBJ2-7	many	TRBV20-1	TGCAGTGCTAGAGATATTAAACTAGCGGGAGGGCCGCGAAACTACGAGCAGTACTTC	CSARDIKLAGGPRNYEQYF
NA	TRBJ1-1	many	TRBV30	TGTGCCTGGAGTGTCCTCTTATCAGGGGAAGGCACTGAAGCTTTCTTT	CAWSVLLSGEGTEAFF
TRBD2	TRBJ2-7	many	TRBV6-2/TRBV6-3	TGTGCCAGCAGTCCTACTAGCGGAGGCGAGCAGTACTTC	CASSPTSGGEQYF
TRBD2	TRBJ2-3	many	TRBV7-8	TGTGCCAGCAGCTCTCTTGAGCGGGACACAGATACGCAGTATTTT	CASSSLERDTDTQYF
TRBD2	TRBJ2-5	once	TRBV7-6	TGTGCCAGCAGCCCACGGGAGGGCATGGCGGAGACCCAGTACTTC	CASSPREGMAETQYF
TRBD1	TRBJ2-7	many	TRBV28	TGTGCCAGCAGGCCCGCGGGACAGGGGACCTACGAGCAGTACTTC	CASRPAGQGTYEQYF
NA	TRBJ2-2	few	TRBV13	TGTGCCAGCAGCCCAGGGAGTAGTGGGTCCGGGGAGCTGTTTTTT	CASSPGSSGSGELFF
NA	TRBJ2-5	many	TRBV14	TGTGCCAGCAGCCAAGTTCGGCGGGCTGAAGAGACCCAGTACTTC	CASSQVRRAEETQYF
NA	TRBJ2-1	few	TRBV7-6	TGTGCCAGCAGCTTAGAGTCAGCCTTCCTATACAATGAGCAGTTCTTC	CASSLESAFLYNEQFF
NA	TRBJ1-5	many	TRBV6-1	TGTGCCAGCAGTGAATTACGGGCTAGCAATCAGCCCCAGCATTTT	CASSELRASNQPQHF